This T cell receptor (beta chain) comes out of a study of Graves' ophthalmopathy and Graves' hyperthyroidism. The germline V and J ends were trimmed by 4 bases and 6 bases, with 19 bases remaining between them. The CDR3 has 15 amino acids. Germline values: CDR1 SGDLS, CDR2 YYNGEE. Using RNA transcripts, the TCR beta CDR3 regions were amplified. HTBI-primed RT-PCR formed the first round, and a multiplex PCR formed the second. Via MiXCR, TCRdb re-called the multiplex PCR reads, giving one row per CDR3 protein. The sample holds around 400,000 distinct CDR3 sequences, about 17% seen once. This clonotype has at least ten counts.

Sequenced: peripheral blood. The clonotype originates from a woman between 18 and 29 years old with Graves' ophthalmopathy. The genes are TRBV9 and TRBJ1-2; D ambiguous. CDR3 sequence (DNA): TGTGCCAGCAGCCCCCGGGCCCGACGGGAGAATGGCTACACCTTC. Amino acids: CASSPRARRENGYTF.